This T cell receptor beta chain was captured in a study of radiotherapy plus CTLA-4 blockade in lung cancer. The table came from immunoSEQ multiplex PCR; TCRdb's copy has only in-frame clones and leaves some out. The sample lists tens of thousands of clones, roughly four fifths occurring once. Trimming shortened V by 2 bases and J by 2 bases, and 6 bases separated the two germline ends. Germline V gene lookup returns CDR1 LNHDA and CDR2 SQIVND (reference sequence). The CDR3 contains 13 residues. This clonotype was obtained from a human donor with non-small cell lung cancer who had stable disease on radiotherapy plus ipilimumab. This rearrangement joins TRBV19 to TRBJ1-1, with D uncertain. Sequencing was performed on peripheral blood, taken from a patient treated with radiotherapy plus ipilimumab. CDR3: CASSIRGNTEAFF. The CDR3 region has the DNA TGTGCCAGTAGTATAAGAGGAAACACTGAAGCTTTCTTT.